The entry that follows covers one T cell receptor beta chain sequence. Healthy and HIV-negative, the adult donors had no recent acute infections or vaccinations. CDR1 and CDR2 (germline): MNHNS, SASEGT. The CDR3 totals 13 residues. Germline trimming cut 7 bases from V and 8 bases from J; bases unmatched to any gene: 8. This sample was taken from a study of shared clonotypes between healthy human individuals. Sequencing was performed with immunoSEQ multiplex PCR; in TCRdb, only in-frame clones are kept and a portion is missing. In the table there are about 680,000 clones, about 78% of which are singletons.

Sequenced sample: memory CD4+ T cells sorted from blood. Sample subset: CD45RA-negative fraction. The receptor was isolated from a woman aged 25 to 45 in good health. The rearrangement links TRBV6-1 to TRBJ1-5, with 7 bases identical to TRBD1. The CDR3 DNA follows: TGTGCCAGCACTAAGACAGGGAGGGAGCCCCAGCATTTT. Amino acids: CASTKTGREPQHF.